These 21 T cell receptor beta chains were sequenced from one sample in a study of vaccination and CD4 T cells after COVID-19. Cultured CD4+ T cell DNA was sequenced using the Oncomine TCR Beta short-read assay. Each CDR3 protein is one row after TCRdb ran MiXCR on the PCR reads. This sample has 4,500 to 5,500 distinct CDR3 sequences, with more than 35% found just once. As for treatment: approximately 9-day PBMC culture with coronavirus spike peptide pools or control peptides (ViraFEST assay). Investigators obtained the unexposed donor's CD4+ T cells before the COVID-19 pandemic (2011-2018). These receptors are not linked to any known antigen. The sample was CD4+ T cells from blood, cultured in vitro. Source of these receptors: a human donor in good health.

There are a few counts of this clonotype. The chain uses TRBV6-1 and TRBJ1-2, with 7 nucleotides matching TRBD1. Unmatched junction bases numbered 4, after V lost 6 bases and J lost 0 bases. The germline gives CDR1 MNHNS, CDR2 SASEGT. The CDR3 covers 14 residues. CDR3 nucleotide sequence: TGTGCCAGCAGCAGACAGGGTACTAACTATGGCTACACCTTC. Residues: CASSRQGTNYGYTF.

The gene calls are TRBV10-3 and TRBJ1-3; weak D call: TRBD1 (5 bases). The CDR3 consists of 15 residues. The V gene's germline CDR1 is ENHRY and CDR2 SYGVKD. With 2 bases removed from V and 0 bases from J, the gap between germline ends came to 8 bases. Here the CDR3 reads CAISELTGSGNTIYF. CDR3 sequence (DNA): TGTGCCATCAGTGAGCTAACAGGCTCTGGAAACACCATATATTTT.

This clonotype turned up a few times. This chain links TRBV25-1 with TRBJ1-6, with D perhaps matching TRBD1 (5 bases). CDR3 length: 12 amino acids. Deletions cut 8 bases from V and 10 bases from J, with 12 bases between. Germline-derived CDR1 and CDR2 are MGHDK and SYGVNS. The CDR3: CASGQKGSPLHF. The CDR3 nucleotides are TGTGCCAGCGGGCAAAAGGGGTCACCCCTCCACTTT.

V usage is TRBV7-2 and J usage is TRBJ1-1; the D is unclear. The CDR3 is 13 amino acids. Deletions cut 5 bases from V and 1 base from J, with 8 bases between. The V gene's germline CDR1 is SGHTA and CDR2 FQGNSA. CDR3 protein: CASSESGNTEAFF. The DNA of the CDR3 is TGTGCCAGCAGCGAAAGCGGGAACACTGAAGCTTTCTTT. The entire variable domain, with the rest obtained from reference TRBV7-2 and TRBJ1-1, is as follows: GAGVSQSPSNKVTEKGKDVELRCDPISGHTALYWYRQSLGQGLEFLIYFQGNSAPDKSGLPSDRFSAERTGGSVSTLTIQRTQQEDSAVYLCASSESGNTEAFFGQGTRLTVV.

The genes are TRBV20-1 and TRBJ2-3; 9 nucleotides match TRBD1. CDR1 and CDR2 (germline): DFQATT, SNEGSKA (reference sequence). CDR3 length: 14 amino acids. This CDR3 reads CSAWVTGGTDTQYF. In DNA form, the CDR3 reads TGCAGCGCCTGGGTGACAGGGGGTACAGATACGCAGTATTTT.

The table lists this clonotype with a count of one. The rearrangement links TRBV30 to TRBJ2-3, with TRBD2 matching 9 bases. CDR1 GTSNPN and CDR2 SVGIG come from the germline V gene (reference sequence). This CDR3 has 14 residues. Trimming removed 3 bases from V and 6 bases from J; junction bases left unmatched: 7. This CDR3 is CAWRKGLAMDTQYF. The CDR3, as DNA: TGTGCCTGGAGGAAGGGACTAGCAATGGATACGCAGTATTTT.

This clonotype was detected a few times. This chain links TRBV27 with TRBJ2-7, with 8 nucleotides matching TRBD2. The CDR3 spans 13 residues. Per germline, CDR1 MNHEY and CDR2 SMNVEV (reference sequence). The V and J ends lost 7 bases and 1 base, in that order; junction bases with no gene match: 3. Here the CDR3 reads CASNPGGSYEQYF. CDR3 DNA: TGTGCCAGCAATCCGGGGGGGTCCTACGAGCAGTACTTC.

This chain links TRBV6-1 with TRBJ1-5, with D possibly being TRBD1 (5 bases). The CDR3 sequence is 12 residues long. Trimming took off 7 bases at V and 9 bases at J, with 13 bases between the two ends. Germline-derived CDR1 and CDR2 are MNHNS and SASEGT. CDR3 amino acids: CASNLRGGPQHF. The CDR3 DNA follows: TGTGCCAGCAACCTACGGGGCGGGCCCCAGCATTTT.

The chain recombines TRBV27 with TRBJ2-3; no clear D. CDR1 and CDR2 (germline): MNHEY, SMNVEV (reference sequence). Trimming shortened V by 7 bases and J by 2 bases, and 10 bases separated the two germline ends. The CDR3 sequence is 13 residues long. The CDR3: CASKDLPTDTQYF. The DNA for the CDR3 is TGTGCCAGCAAGGACCTACCCACAGATACGCAGTATTTT.

The chain's CDR3 is CAIRDRDAYGYTF. The CDR3 nucleotides are TGTGCCATTCGGGACAGGGACGCCTATGGCTACACCTTC. This chain uses TRBV7-2 with TRBJ1-2, with 9 bases aligning to TRBD1. This CDR3 is built from 13 residues. V was pared by 10 bases and J by 4 bases, with 7 bases of the junction left unmatched. Germline loops: CDR1 SGHTA, CDR2 FQGNSA.

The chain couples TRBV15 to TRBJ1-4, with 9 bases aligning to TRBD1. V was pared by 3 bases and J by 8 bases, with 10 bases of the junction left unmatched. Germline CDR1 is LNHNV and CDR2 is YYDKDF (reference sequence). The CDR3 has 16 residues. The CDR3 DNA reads TGTGCCACCAGCAGTGACCAGACAGGGGGATGGGAAAAACTGTTTTTT. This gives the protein CATSSDQTGGWEKLFF.

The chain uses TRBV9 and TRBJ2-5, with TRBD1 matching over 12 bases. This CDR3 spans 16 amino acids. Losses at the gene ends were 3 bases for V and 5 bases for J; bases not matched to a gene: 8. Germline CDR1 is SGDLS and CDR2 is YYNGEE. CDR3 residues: CASSAKTGTGGETQYF. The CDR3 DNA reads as TGTGCCAGCAGCGCCAAAACCGGGACAGGGGGCGAGACCCAGTACTTC.

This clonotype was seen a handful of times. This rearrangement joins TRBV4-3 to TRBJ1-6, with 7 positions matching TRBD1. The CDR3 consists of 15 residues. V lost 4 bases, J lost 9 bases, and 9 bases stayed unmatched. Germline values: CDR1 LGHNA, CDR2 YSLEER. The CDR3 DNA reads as TGCGCCAGCAGCCCACGGGCAGGGGGAGGTTCACCCCTCCACTTT. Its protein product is CASSPRAGGGSPLHF.

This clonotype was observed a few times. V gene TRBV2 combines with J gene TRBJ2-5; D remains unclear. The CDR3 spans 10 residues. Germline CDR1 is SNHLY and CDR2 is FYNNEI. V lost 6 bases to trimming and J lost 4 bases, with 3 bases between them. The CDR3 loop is CASRLETQYF. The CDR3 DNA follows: TGTGCCAGCAGATTAGAGACCCAGTACTTC. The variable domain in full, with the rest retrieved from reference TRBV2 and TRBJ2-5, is EPEVTQTPSHQVTQMGQEVILRCVPISNHLYFYWYRQILGQKVEFLVSFYNNEISEKSEIFDDQFSVERPDGSNFTLKIRSTKLEDSAMYFCASRLETQYFGPGTRLLVL.

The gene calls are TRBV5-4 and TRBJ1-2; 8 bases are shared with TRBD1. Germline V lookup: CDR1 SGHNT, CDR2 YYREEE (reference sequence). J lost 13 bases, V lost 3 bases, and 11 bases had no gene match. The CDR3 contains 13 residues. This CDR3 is CASSSADRASFTF. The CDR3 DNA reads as TGTGCCAGCAGCTCTGCGGACAGGGCGAGCTTCACCTTC.

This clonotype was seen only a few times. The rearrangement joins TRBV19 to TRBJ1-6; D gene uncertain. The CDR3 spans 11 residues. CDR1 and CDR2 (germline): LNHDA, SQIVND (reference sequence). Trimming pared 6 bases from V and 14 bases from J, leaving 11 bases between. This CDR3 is CASRESAALHF. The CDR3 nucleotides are TGTGCCAGTAGAGAAAGCGCGGCCCTCCACTTT.

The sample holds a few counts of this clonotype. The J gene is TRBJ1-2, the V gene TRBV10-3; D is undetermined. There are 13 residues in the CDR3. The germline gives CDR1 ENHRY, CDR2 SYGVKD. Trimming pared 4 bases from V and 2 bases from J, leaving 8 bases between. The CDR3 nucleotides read TGTGCCATCAGTGCTACAGTAAACTATGGCTACACCTTC. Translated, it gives CAISATVNYGYTF.

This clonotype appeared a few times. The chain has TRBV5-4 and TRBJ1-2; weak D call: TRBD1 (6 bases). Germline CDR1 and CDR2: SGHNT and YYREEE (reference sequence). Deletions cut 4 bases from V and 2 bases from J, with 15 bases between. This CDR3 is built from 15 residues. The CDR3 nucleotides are TGTGCCAGCAGCCTGGGGACATCTCCAAACTATGGCTACACCTTC. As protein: CASSLGTSPNYGYTF.

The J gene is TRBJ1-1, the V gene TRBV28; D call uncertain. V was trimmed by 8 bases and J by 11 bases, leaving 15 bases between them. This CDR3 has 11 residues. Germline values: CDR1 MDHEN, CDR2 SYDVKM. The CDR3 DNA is TGTGCCAGCCTGGACCCCCCGCGGGCTTTCTTT. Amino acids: CASLDPPRAFF. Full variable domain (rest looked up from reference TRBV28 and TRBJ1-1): DVKVTQSSRYLVKRTGEKVFLECVQDMDHENMFWYRQDPGLGLRLIYFSYDVKMKEKGDIPEGYSVSREKKERFSLILESASTNQTSMYLCASLDPPRAFFGQGTRLTVV.

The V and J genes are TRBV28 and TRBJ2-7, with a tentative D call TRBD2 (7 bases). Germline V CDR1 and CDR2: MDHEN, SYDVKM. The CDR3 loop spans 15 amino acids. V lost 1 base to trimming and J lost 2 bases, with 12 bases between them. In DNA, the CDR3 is TGTGCCAGCAGTTTATTCGGGGGGCCTGCCTACGAGCAGTACTTC. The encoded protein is CASSLFGGPAYEQYF.

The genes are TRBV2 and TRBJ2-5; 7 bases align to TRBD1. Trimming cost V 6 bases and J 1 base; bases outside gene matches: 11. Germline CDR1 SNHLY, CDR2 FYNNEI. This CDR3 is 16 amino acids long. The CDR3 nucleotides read TGTGCCAGCAGCGGAATCATAACAGGGGTCCAAGAGACCCAGTACTTC. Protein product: CASSGIITGVQETQYF. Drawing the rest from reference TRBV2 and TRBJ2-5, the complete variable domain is EPEVTQTPSHQVTQMGQEVILRCVPISNHLYFYWYRQILGQKVEFLVSFYNNEISEKSEIFDDQFSVERPDGSNFTLKIRSTKLEDSAMYFCASSGIITGVQETQYFGPGTRLLVL.